This T cell receptor beta chain is from a study of shared clonotypes between healthy human individuals. At the deep level, the assay was run. Several immunoSEQ 96-well plates shared each subset's DNA, each plate a replicate. Libraries were prepared by immunoSEQ multiplex PCR; TCRdb keeps only in-frame clonotypes and omits some of them. The data show about 520,000 clones, around 73% seen once. Everyone who donated was a Caucasian adult who lived in Nashville, Tennessee. The specimen was PBMCs. The source is a woman aged 35 to 49 in good health. Some clones in this sample may be carry-over from other donors' samples.

CDR3 protein: CASSASRQALYNEQFF. The CDR3, as DNA: TGTGCCAGCAGCGCCTCCAGACAGGCCCTATACAATGAGCAGTTCTTC. This rearrangement joins TRBV7-9 to TRBJ2-1; a possible D gene is TRBD1 (6 bases). This CDR3 has 16 amino acids. Between the trimmed V and J ends, which lost 5 bases and 4 bases, there was a span of 18 bases. Germline CDR1 SEHNR, CDR2 FQNEAQ (reference sequence). Full variable domain (outside the CDR3, taken from reference TRBV7-9 and TRBJ2-1): DTGVSQNPRHKITKRGQNVTFRCDPISEHNRLYWYRQTLGQGPEFLTYFQNEAQLEKSRLLSDRFSAERPKGSFSTLEIQRTEQGDSAMYLCASSASRQALYNEQFFGPGTRLTVL.